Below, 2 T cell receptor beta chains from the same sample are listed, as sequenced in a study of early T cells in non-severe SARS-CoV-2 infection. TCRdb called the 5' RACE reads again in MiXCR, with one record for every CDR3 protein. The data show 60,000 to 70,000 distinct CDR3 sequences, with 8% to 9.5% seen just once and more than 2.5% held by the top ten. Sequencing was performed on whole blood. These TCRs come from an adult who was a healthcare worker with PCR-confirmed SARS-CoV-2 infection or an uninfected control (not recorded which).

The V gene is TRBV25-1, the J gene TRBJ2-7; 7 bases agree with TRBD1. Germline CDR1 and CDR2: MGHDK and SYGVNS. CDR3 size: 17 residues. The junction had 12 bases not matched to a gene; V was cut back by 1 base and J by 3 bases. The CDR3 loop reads CASSESRRQGSLYEQYF. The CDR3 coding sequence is TGTGCCAGCAGTGAATCCCGTCGACAGGGCTCACTCTACGAGCAGTACTTC.

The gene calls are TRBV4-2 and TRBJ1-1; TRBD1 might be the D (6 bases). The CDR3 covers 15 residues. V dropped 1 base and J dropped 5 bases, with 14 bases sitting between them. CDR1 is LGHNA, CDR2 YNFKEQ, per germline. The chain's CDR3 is CASSQVMVGGTEAFF. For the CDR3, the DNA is TGTGCCAGCAGCCAAGTTATGGTAGGGGGAACTGAAGCTTTCTTT.